Included here is one T cell receptor beta chain sequence, with context. Profiled with immunoSEQ multiplex PCR; TCRdb holds only in-frame clones, not every one. The sample lists 30,000 to 45,000 clones; 75% to 95% were seen once. This specimen belongs to a study of T cell changes during pregnancy in multiple sclerosis. This CDR3 region has 15 residues. From germline, CDR1 is MNHEY and CDR2 SVGAGI. J gave up 0 bases and V 6 bases, and 3 bases lay outside the gene matches. V gene TRBV6-5 combines with J gene TRBJ2-1; 9 nucleotides agree with TRBD2. The TCR originated in a female donor with multiple sclerosis, enrolled in a pregnancy study. Here the sequenced sample was CD8+ T cells from peripheral blood mononuclear cells, taken before pregnancy. The CDR3 reads CASRISGSSYNEQFF. Written as DNA, the CDR3 is TGTGCCAGCAGGATTAGCGGGAGCTCCTACAATGAGCAGTTCTTC.